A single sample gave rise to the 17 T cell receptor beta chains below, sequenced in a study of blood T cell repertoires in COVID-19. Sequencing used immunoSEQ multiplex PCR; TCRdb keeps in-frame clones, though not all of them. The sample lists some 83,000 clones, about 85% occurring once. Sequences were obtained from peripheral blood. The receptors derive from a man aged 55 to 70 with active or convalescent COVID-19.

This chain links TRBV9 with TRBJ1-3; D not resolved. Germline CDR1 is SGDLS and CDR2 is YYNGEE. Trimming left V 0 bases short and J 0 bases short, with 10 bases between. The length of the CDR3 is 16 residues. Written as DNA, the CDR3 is TGTGCCAGCAGCGTAGATCTCTCGTACTCTGGAAACACCATATATTTT. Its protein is CASSVDLSYSGNTIYF.

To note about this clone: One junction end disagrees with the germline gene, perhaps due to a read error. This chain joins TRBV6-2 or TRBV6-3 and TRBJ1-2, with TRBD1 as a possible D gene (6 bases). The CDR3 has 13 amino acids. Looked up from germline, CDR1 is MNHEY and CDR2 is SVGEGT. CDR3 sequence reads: CASSQHRAYGHTF. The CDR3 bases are TGTGCCAGCAGCCAACACAGGGCTTATGGCCACACCTTC.

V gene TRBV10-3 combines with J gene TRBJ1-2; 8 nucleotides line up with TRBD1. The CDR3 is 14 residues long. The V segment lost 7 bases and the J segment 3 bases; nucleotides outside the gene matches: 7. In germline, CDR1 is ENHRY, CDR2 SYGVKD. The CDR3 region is CAINRQGKDYGYTF. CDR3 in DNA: TGTGCCATCAACCGACAGGGGAAAGACTATGGCTACACCTTC.

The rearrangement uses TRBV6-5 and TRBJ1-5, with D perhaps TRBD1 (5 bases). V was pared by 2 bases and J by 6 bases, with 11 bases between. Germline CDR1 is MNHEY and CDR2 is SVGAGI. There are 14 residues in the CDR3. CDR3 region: CASSYLGARQPQHF. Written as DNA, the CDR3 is TGTGCCAGCAGTTACCTTGGGGCGCGTCAGCCCCAGCATTTT.

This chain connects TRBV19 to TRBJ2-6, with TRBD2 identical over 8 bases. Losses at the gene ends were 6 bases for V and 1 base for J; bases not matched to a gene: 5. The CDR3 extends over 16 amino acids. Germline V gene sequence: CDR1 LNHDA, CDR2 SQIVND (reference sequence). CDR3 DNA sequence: TGTGCCAGTAGCCGGGGGGGAATTTCTGGGGCCAACGTCCTGACTTTC. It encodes CASSRGGISGANVLTF. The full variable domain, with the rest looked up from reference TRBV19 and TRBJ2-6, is DGGITQSPKYLFRKEGQNVTLSCEQNLNHDAMYWYRQDPGQGLRLIYYSQIVNDFQKGDIAEGYSVSREKKESFPLTVTSAQKNPTAFYLCASSRGGISGANVLTFGAGSRLTVL.

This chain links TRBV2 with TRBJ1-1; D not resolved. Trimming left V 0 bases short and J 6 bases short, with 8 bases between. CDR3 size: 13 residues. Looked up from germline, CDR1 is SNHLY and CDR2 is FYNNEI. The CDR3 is CASSEAEGAEAFF. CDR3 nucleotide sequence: TGTGCCAGCAGTGAAGCGGAGGGCGCTGAAGCTTTCTTT. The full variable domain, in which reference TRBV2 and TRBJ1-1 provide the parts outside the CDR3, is EPEVTQTPSHQVTQMGQEVILRCVPISNHLYFYWYRQILGQKVEFLVSFYNNEISEKSEIFDDQFSVERPDGSNFTLKIRSTKLEDSAMYFCASSEAEGAEAFFGQGTRLTVV.

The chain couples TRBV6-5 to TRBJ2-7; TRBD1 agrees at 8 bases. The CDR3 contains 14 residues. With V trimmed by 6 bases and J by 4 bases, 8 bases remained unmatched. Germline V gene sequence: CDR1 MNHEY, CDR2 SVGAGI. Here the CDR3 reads CASSNQGARYEQYF. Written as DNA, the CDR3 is TGTGCCAGCAGCAACCAGGGGGCTAGGTACGAGCAGTACTTC.

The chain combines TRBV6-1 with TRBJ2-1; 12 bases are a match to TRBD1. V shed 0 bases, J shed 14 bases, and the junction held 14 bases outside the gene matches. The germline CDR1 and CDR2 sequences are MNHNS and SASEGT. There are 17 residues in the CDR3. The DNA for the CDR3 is TGTGCCAGCAGTGAAGCCGCCACCGGGACAGGGGGCTCAGGGGAGTTCTTC. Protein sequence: CASSEAATGTGGSGEFF.

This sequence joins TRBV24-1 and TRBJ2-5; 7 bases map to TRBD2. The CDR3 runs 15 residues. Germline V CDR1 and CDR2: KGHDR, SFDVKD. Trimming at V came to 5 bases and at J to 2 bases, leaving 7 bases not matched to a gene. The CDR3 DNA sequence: TGTGCCACCAGTGCAGGCAGCGGGGCTCAAGAGACCCAGTACTTC. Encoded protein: CATSAGSGAQETQYF.

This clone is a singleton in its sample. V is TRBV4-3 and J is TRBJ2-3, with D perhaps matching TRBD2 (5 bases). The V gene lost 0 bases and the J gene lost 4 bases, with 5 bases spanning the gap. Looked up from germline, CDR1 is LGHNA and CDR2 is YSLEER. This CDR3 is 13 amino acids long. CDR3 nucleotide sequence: TGCGCCAGCAGCCAAGAGAGGGCAGATACGCAGTATTTT. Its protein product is CASSQERADTQYF.

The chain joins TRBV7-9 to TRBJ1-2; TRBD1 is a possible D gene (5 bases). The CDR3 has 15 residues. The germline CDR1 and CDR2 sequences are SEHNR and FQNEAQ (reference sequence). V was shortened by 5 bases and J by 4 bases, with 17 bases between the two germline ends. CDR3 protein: CASSPSQGLVYGYTF. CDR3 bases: TGTGCCAGCAGCCCATCTCAGGGACTTGTCTATGGCTACACCTTC. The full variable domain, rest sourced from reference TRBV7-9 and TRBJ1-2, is DTGVSQNPRHKITKRGQNVTFRCDPISEHNRLYWYRQTLGQGPEFLTYFQNEAQLEKSRLLSDRFSAERPKGSFSTLEIQRTEQGDSAMYLCASSPSQGLVYGYTFGSGTRLTVV.

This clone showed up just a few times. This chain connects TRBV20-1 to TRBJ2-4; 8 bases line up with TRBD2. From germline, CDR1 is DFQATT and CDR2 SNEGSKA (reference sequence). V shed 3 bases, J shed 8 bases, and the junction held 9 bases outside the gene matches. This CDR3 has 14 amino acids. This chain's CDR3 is CSASGRGASYIQYF. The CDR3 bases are TGCAGTGCTAGTGGGCGGGGGGCCTCGTACATTCAGTACTTC.

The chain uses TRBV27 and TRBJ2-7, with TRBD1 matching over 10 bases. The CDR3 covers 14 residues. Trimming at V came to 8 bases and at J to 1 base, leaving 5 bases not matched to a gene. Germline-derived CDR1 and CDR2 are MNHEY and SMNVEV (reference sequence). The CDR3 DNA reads TGTGCCAGCGGAAGACAGGGGGCATCCTACGAGCAGTACTTC. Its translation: CASGRQGASYEQYF.

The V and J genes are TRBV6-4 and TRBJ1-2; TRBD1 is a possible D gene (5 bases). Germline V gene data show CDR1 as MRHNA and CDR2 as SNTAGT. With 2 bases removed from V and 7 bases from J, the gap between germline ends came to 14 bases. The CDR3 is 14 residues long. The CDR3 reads CASSDPRGQGGYTF. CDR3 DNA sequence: TGTGCCAGCAGTGACCCTAGGGGTCAAGGTGGCTACACCTTC.

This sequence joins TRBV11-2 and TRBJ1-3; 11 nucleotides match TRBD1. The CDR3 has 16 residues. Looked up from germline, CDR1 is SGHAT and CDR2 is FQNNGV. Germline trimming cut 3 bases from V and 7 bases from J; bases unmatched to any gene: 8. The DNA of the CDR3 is TGTGCCAGCAGCTTCAATCCGGGACAGGGGGGGAACACCATATATTTT. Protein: CASSFNPGQGGNTIYF.

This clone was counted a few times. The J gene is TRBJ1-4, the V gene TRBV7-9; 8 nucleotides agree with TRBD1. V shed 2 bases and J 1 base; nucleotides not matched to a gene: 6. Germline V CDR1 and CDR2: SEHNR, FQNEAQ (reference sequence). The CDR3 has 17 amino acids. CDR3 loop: CASSLRTGLGTNEKLFF. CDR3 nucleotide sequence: TGTGCCAGCAGCTTAAGGACAGGGCTTGGAACTAATGAAAAACTGTTTTTT.

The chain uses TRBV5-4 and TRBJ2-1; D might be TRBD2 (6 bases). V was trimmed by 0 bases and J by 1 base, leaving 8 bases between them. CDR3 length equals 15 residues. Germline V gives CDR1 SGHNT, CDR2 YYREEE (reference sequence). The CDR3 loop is CASSLGGGSYNEQFF. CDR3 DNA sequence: TGTGCCAGCAGCTTGGGTGGGGGGTCCTACAATGAGCAGTTCTTC.